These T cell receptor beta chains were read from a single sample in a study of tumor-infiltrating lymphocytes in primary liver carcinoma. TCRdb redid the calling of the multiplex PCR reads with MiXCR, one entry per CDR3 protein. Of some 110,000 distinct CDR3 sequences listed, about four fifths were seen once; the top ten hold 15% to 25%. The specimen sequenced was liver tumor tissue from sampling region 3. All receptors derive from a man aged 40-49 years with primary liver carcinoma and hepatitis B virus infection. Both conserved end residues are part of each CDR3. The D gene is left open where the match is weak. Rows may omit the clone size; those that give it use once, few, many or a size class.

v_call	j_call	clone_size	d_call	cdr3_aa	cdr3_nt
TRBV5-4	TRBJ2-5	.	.	CARSGTTGGRMETQYF	TGTGCCCGCAGCGGGACCACAGGGGGGAGGATGGAGACCCAGTACTTC
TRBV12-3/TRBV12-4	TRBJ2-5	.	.	CTSSQRSQVTQYF	TGTACCAGCAGTCAAAGGTCCCAAGTGACCCAGTACTTC
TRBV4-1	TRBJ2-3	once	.	CDSSQSGPGADTQYF	TGCGACAGCAGCCAATCGGGACCGGGGGCCGATACGCAGTATTTT
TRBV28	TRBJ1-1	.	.	CVSRITEDQVFF	TGTGTCAGCAGGATCACAGAGGATCAAGTTTTCTTT
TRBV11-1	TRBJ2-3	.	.	CASSFGGSSVGARRDTQYF	TGTGCCAGTAGCTTTGGGGGAAGCTCTGTTGGAGCCCGCAGAGATACGCAGTATTTT
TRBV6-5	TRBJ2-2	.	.	CASSYQDTEELFF	TGTGCCAGCAGCTACCAAGATACCGAGGAGCTGTTTTTT
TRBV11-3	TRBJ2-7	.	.	CASMGKRYNEQYF	TGTGCCAGCATGGGGAAGCGATACAACGAGCAGTACTTC
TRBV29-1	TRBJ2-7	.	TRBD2	CNVELATYEHYF	TGCAACGTTGAACTAGCGACCTACGAGCACTACTTC
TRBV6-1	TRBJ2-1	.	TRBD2	CASSGEAGGYNKQLF	TGTGCCAGCAGTGGAGAAGCGGGAGGATACAATAAGCAGTTATTC
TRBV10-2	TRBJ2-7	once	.	CVSSGVSYEQYF	TGTGTCAGCAGTGGTGTCTCCTACGAGCAGTACTTC
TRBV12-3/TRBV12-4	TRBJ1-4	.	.	CDSSLSGVKKLFF	TGTGACAGCAGTTTATCAGGGGTCAAAAAACTGTTTTTT
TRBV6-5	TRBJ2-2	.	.	CASSYSTTGDITGEMFF	TGTGCCAGCAGTTACTCAACGACGGGGGACATCACCGGGGAGATGTTTTTT
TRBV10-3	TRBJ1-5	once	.	CTFRDDDSHNQPQHF	TGTACTTTCAGAGATGACGACAGCCATAATCAGCCCCAGCATTTT
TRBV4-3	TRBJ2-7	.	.	CASSQEQCYENYF	TGCGCCAGCAGCCAAGAACAGTGCTACGAGAACTACTTC
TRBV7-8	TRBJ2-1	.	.	CTRSLGWGGAAGDEQFF	TGTACCAGAAGCTTAGGGTGGGGCGGAGCTGCGGGCGATGAGCAGTTCTTC
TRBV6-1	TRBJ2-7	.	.	CACCDGRLSYEQYF	TGTGCCTGCTGTGACGGCCGGTTAAGCTACGAGCAGTACTTC
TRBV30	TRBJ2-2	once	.	CAWRGQEDTGNLFF	TGTGCCTGGAGAGGTCAGGAGGACACCGGGAACCTGTTTTTT
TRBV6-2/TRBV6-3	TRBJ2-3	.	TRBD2	CASILGPSGNVPLGTDTQYF	TGTGCCAGCATACTAGGCCCTAGCGGGAACGTTCCCCTTGGCACAGATACGCAGTATTTT
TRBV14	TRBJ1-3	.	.	CTSSTRQLSENTIYF	TGTACCAGCAGCACTCGACAGCTCTCTGAAAACACGATATATTTT
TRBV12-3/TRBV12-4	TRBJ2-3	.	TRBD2	CAVTWGLVGVSDTQYF	TGTGCCGTCACCTGGGGACTAGTGGGAGTCAGCGATACGCAGTATTTT
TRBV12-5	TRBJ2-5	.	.	CASGFPIGSREETRYF	TGTGCTAGTGGTTTCCCCATTGGGTCTAGAGAAGAGACCCGATACTTC
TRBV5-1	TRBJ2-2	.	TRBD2	CASSLETSGRNIGELFF	TGCGCCAGCAGCTTGGAGACTAGCGGGAGAAACATCGGGGAGCTCTTTTTT
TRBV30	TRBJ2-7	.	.	CAWTREDSYEQYF	TGTGCCTGGACTAGGGAAGACTCCTACGAGCAGTACTTC
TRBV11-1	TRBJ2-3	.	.	CASSSGGNSVGARTDTHYF	TGTGCCAGCAGCTCTGGGGGAAACTCTGTTGGAGCCCGCACAGATACGCATTACTTT
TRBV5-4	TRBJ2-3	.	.	CASSGGTRDTDTQYF	TGTGCCAGCAGCGGAGGGACACGGGACACAGATACGCAGTATTTT
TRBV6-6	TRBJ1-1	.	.	CASSYFSGNTEVFF	TGTGCTAGCAGTTATTTTTCAGGTAACACTGAAGTTTTCTTT
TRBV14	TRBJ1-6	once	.	CAGSHSWEKSPLHF	TGTGCTGGAAGCCACTCATGGGAAAAATCACCCCTCCACTTT
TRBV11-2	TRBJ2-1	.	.	CVSTPVGGHNEQFF	TGTGTCAGCACCCCCGTTGGCGGCCACAATGAGCAGTTTTTC
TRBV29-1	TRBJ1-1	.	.	CSAEAGWGMNTETFF	TGCAGCGCTGAAGCGGGCTGGGGAATGAACACTGAAACTTTCTTT
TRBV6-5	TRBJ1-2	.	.	CASSYGADYGYAF	TGTGCCAGCAGTTATGGTGCCGACTATGGCTACGCCTTC
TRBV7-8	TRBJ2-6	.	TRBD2	CTSSLDGRGAGANILTF	TGTACCAGTAGCTTAGACGGGAGGGGGGCTGGGGCCAACATCCTGACTTTC
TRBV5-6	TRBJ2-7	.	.	CASSLMATSYEKYF	TGTGCCAGCAGCTTGATGGCTACTTCCTACGAGAAGTATTTC
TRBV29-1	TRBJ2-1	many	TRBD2	CSVEPSGIYNEQFF	TGCAGCGTTGAACCTAGCGGCATCTACAATGAGCAGTTCTTC
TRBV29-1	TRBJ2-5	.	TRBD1	CSVTGLGQETLYF	TGCAGCGTGACAGGGTTGGGCCAAGAGACCCTGTACTTC
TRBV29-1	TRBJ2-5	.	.	CSVASGTGEETHYF	.
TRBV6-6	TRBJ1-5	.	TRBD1	CASSRVQGADNNQPQHF	TGTGCCAGCAGTCGGGTTCAGGGGGCGGATAACAATCAGCCACAGCATTTT
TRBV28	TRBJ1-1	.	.	CATSLTTHSPF	TGTGCCACCAGTTTAACAACGCACTCTCCCTTT
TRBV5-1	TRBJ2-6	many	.	CASSWVGSGANVLTF	TGCGCCAGCAGCTGGGTGGGCTCCGGGGCCAACGTCCTGACTTTC
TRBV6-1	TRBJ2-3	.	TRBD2	CASSDGLGPGTQYF	TGTGCCAGCAGTGATGGACTAGGGCCAGGTACACAGTATTTT
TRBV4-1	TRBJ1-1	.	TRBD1	CASGSRLHSGTVNTEAFF	TGCGCCAGCGGCTCTCGACTACATTCCGGGACAGTGAACACTGAAGCTTTCTTT
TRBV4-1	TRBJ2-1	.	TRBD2	CPSRQALAAYNEQFF	TGCCCCAGCAGGCAAGCACTAGCGGCCTACAATGAGCAGTTCTTC
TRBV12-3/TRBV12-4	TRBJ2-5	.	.	CACSLARVETQYF	TGTGCCTGCAGTTTAGCGAGAGTAGAGACCCAGTACTTC